The source of this TCR beta chain is a study of T cells expressing NK-cell markers. Study overall: HCMV serostatus: seven of eight sequenced donors positive, one negative.

Findings of the study overall: Top CD8+ clonotypes included the dominant CD3+CD56+NKG2C+ clonotypes in several donors. Questions lingered over whether expanded NKG2C+ T cell clones were HCMV-specific. There were several donors in whom these clonotypes also led the CD3+CD56-NKG2C+ fraction.

Looked up from germline, CDR1 is SGHRS and CDR2 is YFSETQ. This CDR3 region has 14 residues. TCRdb reprocessed the 5' RACE reads, with one entry per CDR3 protein and no DNA. The table counts about 460,000 distinct CDR3 sequences; 1.4% to 1.5% lies in the top ten. In regard to this clonotype: The target antigen is unknown.

The receptor comes from a woman in her fifties or sixties in good health. The rearrangement uses TRBV5-1 and TRBJ2-7; TCRdb's D call of TRBD1 is untestable without DNA. Material: blood T cells: a sorted CD56 or NKG2C T cell subset, CD4+ or CD8+ T cells, or bulk PBMC T cells (not recorded which). CDR3: CASSSGGGTYEQYF.